The subject of this entry is one T cell receptor beta chain. As yet, its antigen is unknown. The source of the sample is a study of cytomegalovirus exposure and HLA in healthy donors. Study-wide results and limits: There were fewer than 200 TCR beta chains listed as cytomegalovirus-associated. In vitro assays verified that a few CMV-associated chains recognized CMV antigens specifically. Reported results showed that the classifier diagnosed cytomegalovirus status with high specificity and sensitivity.

Amplification used 60 Vbeta primers and 13 Jbeta primers. Clones were sequenced by immunoSEQ multiplex PCR, and TCRdb holds only the in-frame ones, with some missing. The table shows about 120,000 clones, with over 60% occurring only once. The clonotype originates from a woman between 40 and 50 years old in good health and CMV-seropositive. The material sequenced was PBMCs.

The CDR3 region has the DNA TGTGCCTGCTCACCGGGAGGGGGAGCTTTCTTT. It yields the protein CACSPGGGAFF. This chain connects TRBV30 to TRBJ1-1; D is possibly TRBD1 (6 bases). CDR1 GTSNPN and CDR2 SVGIG come from the germline V gene (reference sequence). The CDR3 contains 11 residues. Trimming removed 6 bases from V and 10 bases from J, with 15 bases in between.